Below, one TCR beta chain is given with its context. As yet, its antigen is unknown. cDNA libraries for TRB were generated by 5' RACE incorporating UMI labels. TCRdb processed the 5' RACE reads again and assigns one entry to each CDR3 protein, with no DNA. In total, the table holds approximately 98,000 distinct CDR3 sequences. The data were taken from a study of CXCR3-negative and CXCR3-positive naive CD8 T cells. Germline lookup yields CDR1 LGHNA and CDR2 YSLEER. This CDR3 region has 14 residues. Subsets of CD8+ T cells were each sorted in triplicate at approximately 270,000 cells apiece. CD45RO-CCR7+CD27+CD95- cells counted as naive CD8+ T cells. Study-level results: Similar TRBV-TRBJ usage was seen in naive cells (both CXCR3-negative and CXCR3-positive), but memory cells differed. Higher TRB CDR3 hydrophobicity marked CXCR3-positive naive cells relative to CXCR3-negative naive cells. CXCR3 expression partially decreased after cryopreservation; most assays used fresh PBMCs.

Material: naive CXCR3+ CD8+ T cells from blood. Indicated subset: CD45RO-CCR7+CD27+CD95- naive CD8+ T cells expressing CXCR3 (TNR3+). The chain is built from TRBV4-3 and TRBJ2-1; TCRdb designates TRBD1, a call that cannot be tested without DNA. The TCR sequence derives from a human donor in good health. Some clones in this sample may be carry-over from other donors' samples. CDR3 in amino acids: CASSQGDSLFEQFF.